What follows are 21 T cell receptor beta chains derived from one specimen sequenced in a study of T cell changes during pregnancy in multiple sclerosis. TCRdb keeps only in-frame clones here, not all; method: immunoSEQ multiplex PCR. This table holds fewer than 40,000 clones, 90% found once. The sample was CD4+ T cells from peripheral blood mononuclear cells, taken in the second trimester of pregnancy. Receptors were obtained from a female donor in good health, enrolled as a control in a pregnancy study.

This chain uses TRBV9 with TRBJ2-7, with 9 bases aligning to TRBD1. The CDR3 spans 14 residues. Germline V gene data show CDR1 as SGDLS and CDR2 as YYNGEE. J lost 2 bases, V lost 4 bases, and 4 bases had no gene match. The DNA for the CDR3 is TGTGCCAGCAGCTCGGGACAGGGCGCCTACGAGCAGTACTTC. As protein: CASSSGQGAYEQYF.

The J gene is TRBJ2-7, the V gene TRBV30; 10 nucleotides match TRBD1. Trimming took 5 bases from V and 3 from J; bases not matched to a gene: 4. Germline CDR1 is GTSNPN and CDR2 is SVGIG (reference sequence). The CDR3 is made up of 13 amino acids. In DNA form, the CDR3 reads TGTGCCTGGTCGACAGGGGGCAACTACGAGCAGTACTTC. Residues: CAWSTGGNYEQYF.

The V gene is TRBV30, the J gene TRBJ2-7, with 10 bases aligning to TRBD2. The CDR3 spans 14 residues. Germline values: CDR1 GTSNPN, CDR2 SVGIG (reference sequence). With V trimmed by 2 bases and J by 1 base, 2 bases remained unmatched. The CDR3 DNA sequence: TGTGCCTGGAGTAAACTAGCGGGATCCTACGAGCAGTACTTC. Protein sequence: CAWSKLAGSYEQYF.

The chain uses TRBV4-1 and TRBJ2-1; 8 bases line up with TRBD2. CDR1 and CDR2 (germline): MGHRA, YSYEKL. After removal of 1 base from V and 2 bases from J, the junction contained 4 bases not matched to a gene. CDR3 size: 16 residues. The CDR3 nucleotides are TGCGCCAGCAGCCAAGGGTTGCGGGGGGCCTACAATGAGCAGTTCTTC. Its translation is CASSQGLRGAYNEQFF.

J is TRBJ2-3 and V is TRBV29-1, with a possible D match to TRBD2 (7 bases). The germline CDR1 and CDR2 sequences are SQVTM and ANQGSEA. The CDR3 extends over 16 amino acids. The V end lost 6 bases, the J end lost 1 base, and 20 bases lay between the germline ends. The CDR3 is CSVWGGGSGGTDTQYF. CDR3 nucleotides: TGCAGCGTGTGGGGGGGCGGGAGCGGAGGCACAGATACGCAGTATTTT.

V gene TRBV19 combines with J gene TRBJ2-1; TRBD2 aligns across 7 bases. With V trimmed by 4 bases and J by 7 bases, 10 bases remained unmatched. CDR3 length: 15 amino acids. CDR1 LNHDA and CDR2 SQIVND come from the germline V gene (reference sequence). In DNA, the CDR3 is TGTGCCAGTAGTAGAAGCGGGGACCCTTTGAATGAGCAGTTCTTC. Amino acid sequence: CASSRSGDPLNEQFF.

In this sample, this clone turned up once. The rearrangement joins TRBV19 to TRBJ1-5, with 11 bases that match TRBD1. CDR3 length: 14 residues. Germline V gene data show CDR1 as LNHDA and CDR2 as SQIVND (reference sequence). V shed 6 bases, J shed 6 bases, and the junction held 4 bases outside the gene matches. The CDR3 is CASRAGQGAQPQHF. The CDR3 region has the DNA TGTGCCAGTAGGGCCGGACAGGGGGCTCAGCCCCAGCATTTT.

The chain employs TRBV19 and TRBJ1-4; the D is unclear. Trimming stripped 9 bases from V and 15 bases from J, with 23 bases between. The germline CDR1 and CDR2 sequences are LNHDA and SQIVND (reference sequence). The CDR3 is 13 residues long. The DNA of the CDR3 is TGTGCCAGCGCGGGGAGCCAAATGAAAATGGTGTTTTTT. Amino acid sequence: CASAGSQMKMVFF.

J is TRBJ1-2 and V is TRBV10-3, with 9 bases lining up with TRBD1. From germline, CDR1 is ENHRY and CDR2 SYGVKD. Trimming took 0 bases from V and 5 from J; bases not matched to a gene: 7. CDR3 length equals 16 residues. CDR3 coding DNA: TGTGCCATCAGTGAGTCTCAACAGGGGGCAGTGTATGGCTACACCTTC. Its translation is CAISESQQGAVYGYTF.

The chain's CDR3 is CAWSVGRTLAGEAFF. Here the CDR3 DNA reads TGTGCCTGGAGTGTAGGCCGGACATTGGCAGGTGAAGCTTTCTTT. This chain links TRBV30 with TRBJ1-1; D may be TRBD1 (5 bases). CDR3 length: 15 amino acids. Trimming removed 0 bases at V and 7 bases at J, with 18 bases between. Germline CDR1 and CDR2: GTSNPN and SVGIG (reference sequence).

The J gene is TRBJ1-6, the V gene TRBV19; 12 nucleotides match TRBD1. This CDR3 contains 17 residues. Germline CDR1 reads LNHDA; CDR2 reads SQIVND (reference sequence). With V trimmed by 4 bases and J by 2 bases, 3 bases remained unmatched. In DNA form, the CDR3 reads TGTGCCAGTAGTAGAGGGACAGGGGGCACCTATAATTCACCCCTCCACTTT. As protein: CASSRGTGGTYNSPLHF.

The chain employs TRBV5-1 and TRBJ2-3; 8 bases map to TRBD2. The CDR3 loop spans 16 amino acids. V lost 0 bases to trimming and J lost 5 bases; unmatched junction nucleotides: 8. Germline V gene lookup returns CDR1 SGHRS and CDR2 YFSETQ. CDR3 sequence reads: CASSLASSGLGDTQYF. The CDR3 coding sequence is TGCGCCAGCAGCTTGGCCTCTAGCGGGCTGGGAGATACGCAGTATTTT.

The J gene is TRBJ2-7, the V gene TRBV5-1, with D maybe TRBD2 (6 bases). CDR3 length: 16 residues. Trimming left V 4 bases short and J 5 bases short, with 22 bases between. The germline gives CDR1 SGHRS, CDR2 YFSETQ. This CDR3 is CASSSGGTVASDEQYF. In nucleotides, the CDR3 is TGCGCCAGCAGCAGTGGGGGGACGGTTGCCAGCGACGAGCAGTACTTC. The full variable domain, completed using reference TRBV5-1 and TRBJ2-7, is KAGVTQTPRYLIKTRGQQVTLSCSPISGHRSVSWYQQTPGQGLQFLFEYFSETQRNKGNFPGRFSGRQFSNSRSEMNVSTLELGDSALYLCASSSGGTVASDEQYFGPGTRLTVT.

This chain links TRBV7-6 with TRBJ1-4, with D unresolved. CDR3 size: 14 residues. The germline V gene encodes CDR1 SGHVS and CDR2 FNYEAQ. The ends were cut back, 1 base at V and 2 bases at J, with 5 bases in the middle. The CDR3 DNA reads TGTGCCAGCAGCTTAGTATCGACTAATGAAAAACTGTTTTTT. This translates into CASSLVSTNEKLFF.

V is TRBV2 and J is TRBJ1-5; D remains unclear. Germline V CDR1 and CDR2: SNHLY, FYNNEI. The CDR3 spans 15 residues. The V end was cut by 5 bases, the J end by 1 base, with 12 bases between. The CDR3 here is CASSYTVTSNQPQHF. CDR3 in DNA: TGTGCCAGCAGTTACACAGTAACCAGCAATCAGCCCCAGCATTTT.

V usage is TRBV30 and J usage is TRBJ2-1; 9 positions match TRBD2. The ends lost 4 bases at V and 4 bases at J; junction bases unmatched: 8. This CDR3 spans 15 amino acids. Germline-derived CDR1 and CDR2 are GTSNPN and SVGIG (reference sequence). The CDR3 sequence is CAWTRASGDYNEQFF. CDR3 in DNA: TGTGCCTGGACCCGGGCTAGCGGGGATTACAATGAGCAGTTCTTC.

The rearrangement links TRBV6-5 to TRBJ1-2, with D possibly being TRBD1 (5 bases). CDR1 is MNHEY and CDR2 is SVGAGI in the germline V gene. The CDR3 extends over 15 amino acids. Trimming pared 10 bases from V and 5 bases from J, leaving 23 bases between. The CDR3 here is CATLREADGGYGYTF. The CDR3, as DNA: TGTGCCACCCTCCGAGAGGCAGACGGGGGGTATGGCTACACCTTC.

The gene calls are TRBV7-2 and TRBJ1-2; 10 positions agree with TRBD1. This CDR3 spans 15 amino acids. Trimming took 4 bases from V and 5 from J; bases not matched to a gene: 7. Germline V gene data show CDR1 as SGHTA and CDR2 as FQGNSA. The CDR3 DNA reads TGTGCCAGCAGCTCAGGGACAGGGGAAGTTTATGGCTACACCTTC. Amino acid sequence: CASSSGTGEVYGYTF.

V and J are TRBV7-2 and TRBJ2-3; D unclear. Germline CDR1 and CDR2: SGHTA and FQGNSA. CDR3 size: 15 residues. V lost 1 base, J lost 2 bases, and 10 bases lay in between. CDR3 nucleotides: TGTGCCAGCAGCTTAGATAGCCTCCCCACAGATACGCAGTATTTT. Protein sequence: CASSLDSLPTDTQYF.

This chain joins TRBV5-1 and TRBJ1-6; D gene uncertain. With 0 bases removed from V and 0 bases from J, the gap between germline ends came to 4 bases. This CDR3 contains 15 residues. CDR1 and CDR2 (germline): SGHRS, YFSETQ. CDR3 region: CASSLDGSYNSPLHF. CDR3 nucleotides: TGCGCCAGCAGCTTGGACGGCTCCTATAATTCACCCCTCCACTTT.

This chain joins TRBV5-4 and TRBJ1-2; D is ambiguous. Germline-derived CDR1 and CDR2 are SGHNT and YYREEE (reference sequence). Deletions cut 2 bases from V and 8 bases from J, with 10 bases between. The CDR3 runs 12 residues. CDR3: CASSFDLRGYTF. CDR3 nucleotides: TGTGCCAGCAGCTTTGACCTGAGGGGCTACACCTTC.